Given below is one T cell receptor (beta chain) in context. Its antigen remains unknown. This entry is derived from a study of CD8 T cells in ankylosing spondylitis. Study outcomes and limitations: Blood of patients with ankylosing spondylitis appeared to be characterized by a TCR beta motif of several highly homologous variants.

TCR beta libraries were made by quantitative 5'-RACE with molecular barcodes. Each CDR3 protein gets one entry after TCRdb re-called the 5' RACE reads with MiXCR. Altogether about 150,000 distinct CDR3 sequences are present, roughly 44% being singletons, with the ten largest covering nearly 15%. The sample was synovial fluid, either unsorted or a sorted T cell fraction (not recorded which). The TCR was taken from a male donor with ankylosing spondylitis.

CDR3 sequence reads: CATSRVRLVVINEQFF. The CDR3 DNA is TGTGCCACCAGCAGAGTCAGACTAGTTGTGATCAATGAGCAGTTCTTC. V is TRBV15 and J is TRBJ2-1; possibly TRBD2 for D (6 bases). Germline CDR1 LNHNV, CDR2 YYDKDF (reference sequence). Trimming shortened V by 1 base and J by 6 bases, and 16 bases separated the two germline ends. The CDR3 is 16 residues long.